What follows are 25 T cell receptor beta chains derived from one specimen sequenced in a study of human T cells and chemical hapten exposure. TCRdb re-derived calls from the RACE reads in MiXCR, one entry per CDR3 protein. The data contain 250,000 or so distinct CDR3 sequences, about 8.6% of them singletons. Time point given: pre-sensitization, week 0. Treatment of the sample: therapeutic diphenylcyclopropenone sensitization with weekly scalp DPC. Material: whole blood, obtained in connection with sensitization to the hapten diphenylcyclopropenone (DPC). The receptors here all came from a middle-aged woman with alopecia areata. Some clones in this sample may be carry-over from other donors' samples.

The CDR3 nucleotides read TGTGCCAGCAGCCGACACCGGGACAGGGGGCGGAGAGAAGAAAAACTGTTTTTT. Amino acid sequence: CASSRHRDRGRREEKLFF. The chain joins TRBV6-2 or TRBV6-3 to TRBJ1-4; 12 positions agree with TRBD1. The germline CDR1 and CDR2 sequences are MNHEY and SVGEGT. The ends lost 6 bases at V and 8 bases at J; junction bases unmatched: 16. This CDR3 region has 18 residues.

V gene TRBV5-1 combines with J gene TRBJ2-7; 10 bases fit TRBD2. Germline-derived CDR1 and CDR2 are SGHRS and YFSETQ. The CDR3 runs 15 residues. The V gene end was trimmed by 7 bases and the J gene end by 5 bases; junction bases not matched to a gene: 12. DNA of the CDR3: TGCGCCAGCGCGACCGGGACTAGCGAGGCCGACGAGCAGTACTTC. Protein product: CASATGTSEADEQYF.

This clonotype has a handful of counts. The chain couples TRBV29-1 to TRBJ2-5, with D tentatively TRBD1 (6 bases). V was pared by 6 bases and J by 1 base, with 15 bases between. CDR1 is SQVTM, CDR2 ANQGSEA, per germline. The CDR3 is made up of 14 amino acids. The CDR3 DNA is TGCAGCGTGGTTGACAGGTTACTCCAAGAGACCCAGTACTTC. Translation gives CSVVDRLLQETQYF.

This clonotype was seen a handful of times. The gene calls are TRBV7-2 and TRBJ1-4; no definite D call. Trimming left V 5 bases short and J 7 bases short, with 17 bases between. Germline CDR1 reads SGHTA; CDR2 reads FQGNSA. The CDR3 runs to 15 residues. The CDR3 coding sequence is TGTGCCAGCAGCCTCCGAGGGCAACGCAGTGAAAAACTGTTTTTT. This sequence encodes CASSLRGQRSEKLFF.

This clonotype was counted between two and nine times. The V gene is TRBV29-1, the J gene TRBJ2-7; TRBD1 matches 9 bases. CDR1 and CDR2 from the germline V gene are SQVTM and ANQGSEA. This CDR3 has 14 amino acids. Trimming at V came to 7 bases and at J to 4 bases, leaving 11 bases not matched to a gene. As DNA, the CDR3 is TGCAGCGCCCGAGGGACAGGGAATGGATACGAGCAGTACTTC. This gives the protein CSARGTGNGYEQYF.

The sample holds a few counts of this clonotype. The CDR3 region has the DNA TGCGCCAGCAGCGGGTTCACAGATACGCAGTATTTT. Protein sequence: CASSGFTDTQYF. This chain links TRBV5-1 with TRBJ2-3; D call uncertain. CDR1 is SGHRS, CDR2 YFSETQ, per germline. Trimming removed 4 bases from V and 2 bases from J, with 5 bases in between. CDR3 length: 12 residues.

This chain uses TRBV10-3 with TRBJ2-5; D gene uncertain. V dropped 4 bases and J dropped 1 base, with 7 bases sitting between them. CDR1 and CDR2 from the germline V gene are ENHRY and SYGVKD. The CDR3 spans 13 residues. The CDR3 loop is CAISAGVQETQYF. CDR3 DNA sequence: TGTGCCATCAGTGCCGGCGTCCAAGAGACCCAGTACTTC.

This clonotype has more than one count but fewer than ten. V is TRBV6-5 and J is TRBJ2-2, with D tentatively TRBD2 (7 bases). The germline V gene has CDR1 MNHEY and CDR2 SVGAGI. This CDR3 has 18 amino acids. V was clipped by 0 bases and J by 2 bases, with 16 bases between them. The CDR3 coding sequence is TGTGCCAGCAGTTACTCGATTCGGGGGGCGCAAAACACCGGGGAGCTGTTTTTT. Protein sequence: CASSYSIRGAQNTGELFF.

The V gene is TRBV6-2 or TRBV6-3, the J gene TRBJ1-4; TRBD1 is a possible D gene (5 bases). Per germline, CDR1 MNHEY and CDR2 SVGEGT. The length of the CDR3 is 17 residues. Trimming removed 2 bases at V and 4 bases at J, with 17 bases between. The DNA of the CDR3 is TGTGCCAGCAGTTACGTTATTCAACGGGACCTTAATGAAAAACTGTTTTTT. Protein: CASSYVIQRDLNEKLFF.

This clonotype turned up a few times. This chain uses TRBV6-6 with TRBJ1-5; TRBD1 matches 11 bases. The V segment lost 2 bases and the J segment 0 bases; nucleotides outside the gene matches: 9. The germline CDR1 and CDR2 sequences are MNHNY and SVGAGI (reference sequence). The CDR3 extends over 19 amino acids. The CDR3 bases are TGTGCCAGCAGTTACCGCCGGGACAGGGGGTTTAATAGCAATCAGCCCCAGCATTTT. Translating gives CASSYRRDRGFNSNQPQHF.

In its sample, this clonotype was seen many times. The chain employs TRBV7-9 and TRBJ2-1; 12 nucleotides agree with TRBD2. CDR1 is SEHNR and CDR2 is FQNEAQ in the germline V gene (reference sequence). V lost 5 bases to trimming and J lost 8 bases; unmatched junction nucleotides: 7. This CDR3 spans 15 amino acids. This chain's CDR3 is CASSLTSGGFYEQFF. CDR3 sequence (DNA): TGTGCCAGCAGCCTTACTAGCGGGGGGTTCTATGAGCAGTTCTTC.

The chain joins TRBV20-1 to TRBJ2-3, with D unclear. The CDR3 has 15 amino acids. Trimming cost V 0 bases and J 0 bases, with 10 bases left between them. Germline V gives CDR1 DFQATT, CDR2 SNEGSKA (reference sequence). CDR3 in DNA: TGCAGTGCTAGAGACACCATAACTAGCACAGATACGCAGTATTTT. It translates to CSARDTITSTDTQYF.

This clonotype has a handful of counts. CDR3 DNA: TGCGCCAGCAGCCCAGATTCAGGGTTAACAACTGAAGCTTTCTTT. This translates into CASSPDSGLTTEAFF. The chain combines TRBV5-1 with TRBJ1-1; tentatively, D is TRBD1 (5 bases). Germline CDR1 is SGHRS and CDR2 is YFSETQ. The ends were cut back, 4 bases at V and 5 bases at J, with 18 bases in the middle. The CDR3 totals 15 residues.

There are many counts of this clonotype. The CDR3 bases are TGTGCCAGCAGTGCGTATTTCTCTGGGGCCAACGTCCTGACTTTC. It encodes CASSAYFSGANVLTF. The J gene is TRBJ2-6, the V gene TRBV25-1; D gene uncertain. Germline assignment: CDR1 MGHDK and CDR2 SYGVNS. The CDR3 runs to 15 residues. With 4 bases removed from V and 0 bases from J, the gap between germline ends came to 7 bases.

Worth noting for this clonotype: This likely comes from a read error, as the CDR3 has no conserved phenylalanine or tryptophan at its end. The chain has TRBV2 and TRBJ2-3; no definite D call. Trimming stripped 1 base from V and 2 bases from J, with 7 bases between. The CDR3 consists of 14 residues. Germline CDR1 and CDR2: SNHLY and FYNNEI. CDR3 sequence reads: CASSEGLLTDTQYI. The CDR3 coding sequence is TGTGCCAGCAGTGAAGGTCTACTCACAGATACGCAGTATATT.

This clonotype has just a few counts. The V call is TRBV7-2, the J call TRBJ2-7; no definite D call. The CDR3 contains 13 residues. CDR1 SGHTA and CDR2 FQGNSA come from the germline V gene. V was pared by 1 base and J by 6 bases, with 10 bases between. CDR3 sequence reads: CASSLDARPEQYF. The DNA of the CDR3 is TGTGCCAGCAGCTTAGACGCCAGACCCGAGCAGTACTTC.

This clonotype was counted only a few times. The rearrangement joins TRBV6-2 or TRBV6-3 to TRBJ2-7; tentatively, D is TRBD1 (6 bases). The V gene's germline CDR1 is MNHEY and CDR2 SVGEGT. This CDR3 has 15 residues. With 6 bases removed from V and 0 bases from J, the gap between germline ends came to 15 bases. This CDR3 is CASSLGGPSSYEQYF. The CDR3 bases are TGTGCCAGCAGCTTAGGGGGACCGAGCTCCTACGAGCAGTACTTC.

This clonotype was detected only a few times. The rearrangement uses TRBV3-1 and TRBJ1-1; possible D gene TRBD1, 5 bases. Trimming removed 3 bases at V and 1 base at J, with 9 bases between. Germline CDR1 is LGHDT and CDR2 is YNNKEL (reference sequence). The CDR3 loop spans 14 amino acids. The CDR3 region has the DNA TGTGCCAGCAGCCACGGCACAGGGAACACTGAAGCTTTCTTT. Amino acid sequence: CASSHGTGNTEAFF.

This clonotype occurred a few times. The CDR3 DNA is TGTGCCAGCAGCTTAGGGGTTCCCCAAAACATTCAGTACTTC. Protein: CASSLGVPQNIQYF. The J gene is TRBJ2-4, the V gene TRBV7-9; no definite D call. This CDR3 region has 14 residues. V lost 1 base and J 5 bases, leaving 9 bases between the germline ends. Germline CDR1 and CDR2: SEHNR and FQNEAQ (reference sequence).

The V gene is TRBV5-5, the J gene TRBJ2-3, with TRBD1 matching 10 bases. The CDR3 is made up of 16 amino acids. CDR1 SGHKS and CDR2 YYEKEE come from the germline V gene (reference sequence). V trimming: 3 bases; J trimming: 1 base; junction bases outside the gene matches: 5. Here the CDR3 reads CASSYLGTGGTDTQYF. The CDR3, as DNA: TGTGCCAGCAGCTACCTCGGGACAGGGGGCACAGATACGCAGTATTTT.

This clonotype was observed a handful of times. The chain has TRBV20-1 and TRBJ2-1; unclear D gene. Germline assignment: CDR1 DFQATT and CDR2 SNEGSKA (reference sequence). The length of the CDR3 is 13 residues. Trimming took off 0 bases at V and 3 bases at J, with 6 bases between the two ends. This chain's CDR3 is CSARDPFYNEQFF. In nucleotides, the CDR3 is TGCAGTGCTAGAGATCCTTTCTACAATGAGCAGTTCTTC.

This clonotype has more than one count but fewer than ten. J is TRBJ1-2 and V is TRBV28; the match to TRBD1 covers 7 bases. The CDR3 length is 13 residues. In germline, CDR1 is MDHEN, CDR2 SYDVKM. J gave up 4 bases and V 5 bases, and 4 bases lay outside the gene matches. CDR3 in DNA: TGTGCCAGCAGTCGGGACAGCTTCTATGGCTACACCTTC. Encoded protein: CASSRDSFYGYTF.

The chain recombines TRBV25-1 with TRBJ2-1, with D possibly TRBD1 on 5 matching bases. Germline V CDR1 and CDR2: MGHDK, SYGVNS. Trimming left V 5 bases short and J 0 bases short, with 11 bases between. The CDR3 spans 15 residues. CDR3 loop: CASSQTTASYNEQFF. The DNA for the CDR3 is TGTGCCAGCAGTCAAACGACAGCCTCCTACAATGAGCAGTTCTTC.

This clonotype was detected only a few times. The gene calls are TRBV13 and TRBJ2-3; TRBD1 or TRBD2 may be the D gene (5 bases each). V shed 3 bases and J shed 6 bases, with 10 bases lying between them. The CDR3 has 13 amino acids. Germline loops: CDR1 PRHDT, CDR2 FYEKMQ (reference sequence). CDR3 bases: TGTGCCAGCAGCTTCCGGGGCCGGGATACGCAGTATTTT. It specifies CASSFRGRDTQYF.

This clonotype was detected ten times or more. The chain combines TRBV6-5 with TRBJ1-1; D ambiguous. Germline CDR1 reads MNHEY; CDR2 reads SVGAGI. Between the trimmed V and J ends, which lost 6 bases and 1 base, there was a span of 9 bases. This CDR3 is built from 13 residues. CDR3 in amino acids: CASRGTKNTEAFF. The CDR3 DNA follows: TGTGCCAGCAGAGGTACAAAGAACACTGAAGCTTTCTTT.